Presented here are 21 T cell receptor beta chains from one specimen sequenced in a study of blood T cell repertoires in COVID-19. Profiled with immunoSEQ multiplex PCR; TCRdb holds only in-frame clones, not every one. The sample holds approximately 250,000 clones, 65% to 85% seen once. Sequencing was carried out using peripheral blood. Receptors were obtained from a human donor in a cohort sampled during active COVID-19.

The V and J genes are TRBV5-1 and TRBJ1-1, with 8 positions matching TRBD1. The CDR3 consists of 15 residues. The germline CDR1 and CDR2 sequences are SGHRS and YFSETQ. Losses at the gene ends were 4 bases for V and 0 bases for J; bases not matched to a gene: 5. The CDR3 coding sequence is TGCGCCAGCAGCGGAAACAGGGGGATGAACACTGAAGCTTTCTTT. Translation: CASSGNRGMNTEAFF.

This clone has more than one count but fewer than ten. V and J are TRBV4-2 and TRBJ1-2, with TRBD1 identical over 11 bases. The germline gives CDR1 LGHNA, CDR2 YNFKEQ. This CDR3 is 15 amino acids long. The trim removed 4 bases at V and 4 bases at J, leaving 5 bases unmatched. This chain's CDR3 is CASSPGQGAGYGYTF. The DNA for the CDR3 is TGTGCCAGCAGCCCTGGACAGGGGGCAGGCTATGGCTACACCTTC.

This clone was found a few times. The chain employs TRBV6-7 and TRBJ2-5; a weak D match, TRBD2 (5 bases). TRBV6-7 is placed among ORFs of uncertain function. V was trimmed by 2 bases and J by 2 bases, leaving 15 bases between them. This CDR3 contains 16 residues. The CDR3 loop is CASSYEAGLVQETQYF. The CDR3 bases are TGTGCCAGCAGTTACGAGGCAGGACTGGTACAAGAGACCCAGTACTTC.

The chain combines TRBV11-3 with TRBJ2-1; no reliable D call. CDR1 SGHNT and CDR2 YENEEA come from the germline V gene. Trimming took off 5 bases at V and 6 bases at J, with 5 bases between the two ends. This CDR3 region has 11 residues. The CDR3 DNA sequence: TGTGCCAGCAGCCTCGGCAATGAGCAGTTCTTC. Translating gives CASSLGNEQFF. Based on the CDR3 plus reference TRBV11-3 and TRBJ2-1, the full variable domain is EAGVVQSPRYKIIEKKQPVAFWCNPISGHNTLYWYLQNLGQGPELLIRYENEEAVDDSQLPKDRFSAERLKGVDSTLKIQPAELGDSAVYLCASSLGNEQFFGPGTRLTVL.

The chain joins TRBV5-1 to TRBJ2-7, with D maybe TRBD1 (5 bases). CDR3 length: 17 amino acids. V was shortened by 0 bases and J by 0 bases, with 16 bases between the two germline ends. The germline CDR1 and CDR2 sequences are SGHRS and YFSETQ. Here the CDR3 DNA reads TGCGCCAGCAGCTTGGATGGTACAGGTTTGAGCTCCTACGAGCAGTACTTC. This encodes CASSLDGTGLSSYEQYF.

The chain combines TRBV15 with TRBJ1-4, with 7 bases aligning to TRBD1. The CDR3 has 14 residues. Germline trimming cut 5 bases from V and 7 bases from J; bases unmatched to any gene: 7. In germline, CDR1 is LNHNV, CDR2 YYDKDF (reference sequence). The CDR3 spells CATSSSGGGEKLFF. CDR3 coding DNA: TGTGCCACCAGCTCCTCAGGGGGAGGTGAAAAACTGTTTTTT.

This clone was detected only a few times. The V gene is TRBV6-5, the J gene TRBJ1-4; weak D call: TRBD1 (5 bases). The V and J ends lost 7 bases and 3 bases respectively, with 15 bases between them. The CDR3 extends over 15 amino acids. The germline V gene has CDR1 MNHEY and CDR2 SVGAGI. The CDR3, as DNA: TGTGCCAGCACTCAAGGGGCAGTTCCTAATGAAAAACTGTTTTTT. It translates to CASTQGAVPNEKLFF.

The chain joins TRBV27 to TRBJ1-6; 10 nucleotides align to TRBD1. Per germline, CDR1 MNHEY and CDR2 SMNVEV (reference sequence). V lost 5 bases and J lost 9; bases outside the gene matches: 4. This CDR3 is built from 14 residues. CDR3 nucleotide sequence: TGTGCCAGCAGTAACCGGGACAGGGGTTCACCCCTCCACTTT. It codes for CASSNRDRGSPLHF.

The chain recombines TRBV5-6 with TRBJ2-7; 11 nucleotides align to TRBD1. Looked up from germline, CDR1 is SGHDT and CDR2 is YYEEEE. V was pared by 5 bases and J by 7 bases, with 14 bases of the junction left unmatched. The CDR3 has 16 residues. CDR3 DNA sequence: TGTGCCAGCAGTCGCCCCGTAGGACAGGGGGCAGAAGAGCAGTACTTC. Protein sequence: CASSRPVGQGAEEQYF.

The chain links TRBV28 to TRBJ1-2; maybe TRBD1 (6 bases). CDR1 is MDHEN and CDR2 is SYDVKM in the germline V gene. Trimming stripped 6 bases from V and 10 bases from J, with 21 bases between. The CDR3 extends over 14 amino acids. CDR3 residues: CASRIIHRESDYTF. The CDR3 DNA reads TGTGCCAGCAGAATTATACACAGGGAGAGCGACTACACCTTC.

The V and J genes are TRBV28 and TRBJ2-1, with 8 bases lining up with TRBD2. The V segment lost 6 bases and the J segment 7 bases; nucleotides outside the gene matches: 11. CDR1 MDHEN and CDR2 SYDVKM come from the germline V gene. The CDR3 length is 15 residues. Written as DNA, the CDR3 is TGTGCCAGCAGCTTGGGGGGCGGGAGGTCGAATGAGCAGTTCTTC. This gives the protein CASSLGGGRSNEQFF.

This clone was detected only a few times. The gene calls are TRBV3-1 (or the pseudogene TRBV3-2) and TRBJ1-1; D might be TRBD1 (6 bases). Trimming took off 0 bases at V and 0 bases at J, with 17 bases between the two ends. The germline V gene encodes CDR1 LGHDT and CDR2 YNNKEL (reference sequence). The CDR3 consists of 18 residues. As DNA, the CDR3 is TGTGCCAGCAGCCAAGATAAGCTCTGGGGGCCAATGAACACTGAAGCTTTCTTT. It codes for CASSQDKLWGPMNTEAFF.

The DNA for the CDR3 is TGTGCCAGCACCCCCCCGGACAATGAGCAGTTCTTC. Translation: CASTPPDNEQFF. V is TRBV2 and J is TRBJ2-1, with D hard to call. The V end was cut by 7 bases, the J end by 5 bases, with 9 bases between. The CDR3 extends over 12 amino acids. The germline gives CDR1 SNHLY, CDR2 FYNNEI. Full variable domain (remainder filled in from reference TRBV2 and TRBJ2-1): EPEVTQTPSHQVTQMGQEVILRCVPISNHLYFYWYRQILGQKVEFLVSFYNNEISEKSEIFDDQFSVERPDGSNFTLKIRSTKLEDSAMYFCASTPPDNEQFFGPGTRLTVL.

V usage is TRBV11-2 and J usage is TRBJ2-1; D might be TRBD1 (6 bases). Germline V gene sequence: CDR1 SGHAT, CDR2 FQNNGV. V lost 6 bases and J lost 8, with 20 bases in between. The CDR3 loop spans 15 amino acids. This CDR3 reads CASRTWAGVGDEQFF. The CDR3 bases are TGTGCCAGCAGGACCTGGGCAGGGGTGGGTGATGAGCAGTTCTTC.

A single count supports this clone. This chain joins TRBV6-5 and TRBJ1-4, with TRBD1 as a possible D gene (6 bases). Trimming took off 4 bases at V and 6 bases at J, with 15 bases between the two ends. Germline V CDR1 and CDR2: MNHEY, SVGAGI. This CDR3 spans 15 amino acids. DNA for the CDR3: TGTGCCAGCAGTTCTTTATCAGGGGTAGATGAAAAACTGTTTTTT. Residues: CASSSLSGVDEKLFF.

This chain's CDR3 is CASSQEWRGRRSGEKLFF. CDR3 nucleotides: TGCGCCAGCAGCCAAGAGTGGAGGGGGCGTAGGAGCGGTGAAAAACTGTTTTTT. The chain links TRBV4-1 to TRBJ1-4; 7 bases fit TRBD1. The junction had 14 bases not matched to a gene; V was cut back by 0 bases and J by 7 bases. Germline lookup yields CDR1 MGHRA and CDR2 YSYEKL. The CDR3 runs 18 residues.

The chain joins TRBV30 to TRBJ1-3; tentatively, D is TRBD1 (6 bases). Germline CDR1 is GTSNPN and CDR2 is SVGIG (reference sequence). CDR3 length: 13 residues. Between the trimmed V and J ends, which lost 4 bases and 4 bases, there was a span of 11 bases. CDR3 region: CAWNRVSGNTIYF. CDR3 coding DNA: TGTGCCTGGAACAGGGTGTCCGGAAACACCATATATTTT. Variable domain in full (rest from reference TRBV30 and TRBJ1-3): SQTIHQWPATLVQPVGSPLSLECTVEGTSNPNLYWYRQAAGRGLQLLFYSVGIGQISSEVPQNLSASRPQDRQFILSSKKLLLSDSGFYLCAWNRVSGNTIYFGEGSWLTVV.

V and J are TRBV2 and TRBJ1-5; D is unclear. Looked up from germline, CDR1 is SNHLY and CDR2 is FYNNEI. CDR3 length: 11 amino acids. V was trimmed by 5 bases and J by 4 bases, leaving 3 bases between them. The CDR3 DNA reads TGTGCCAGCAGTATAAATCAGCCCCAGCATTTT. Its translation is CASSINQPQHF.

The chain couples TRBV10-3 to TRBJ1-5; no reliable D call. Germline V gene data show CDR1 as ENHRY and CDR2 as SYGVKD. V shed 3 bases and J shed 3 bases, with 15 bases lying between them. The CDR3 is 16 residues long. The CDR3 DNA reads as TGTGCCATCAGTGAAGAGGGTCGGAGACCCAATCAGCCCCAGCATTTT. It yields the protein CAISEEGRRPNQPQHF.

The chain recombines TRBV28 with TRBJ2-7; D may be TRBD1 (5 bases). This CDR3 contains 15 residues. V was shortened by 7 bases and J by 2 bases, with 18 bases between the two germline ends. Germline values: CDR1 MDHEN, CDR2 SYDVKM. The CDR3 DNA reads TGTGCCAGCAACCAGGGTGACATGATAACCTACGAGCAGTACTTC. Translating it yields CASNQGDMITYEQYF.

The chain employs TRBV10-2 and TRBJ2-7, with D possibly being TRBD1 (6 bases). Germline V gene sequence: CDR1 WSHSY, CDR2 SAAADI. CDR3 size: 15 residues. With 1 base removed from V and 3 bases from J, the gap between germline ends came to 13 bases. In nucleotides, the CDR3 is TGCGCCAGCAGTGAGTTAAAGACAGGAGACTACGAGCAGTACTTC. It yields the protein CASSELKTGDYEQYF.